Each of the 15 T cell receptor beta chains below was sequenced from the same sample in a study of breast tumors, draining lymph nodes, adjacent tissues. Breast cancer patients provided tissue from their axillary draining lymph nodes. TCRdb reprocessed the multiplex PCR reads via MiXCR and lists one record per CDR3 protein. The data hold nearly 200,000 distinct CDR3 sequences, with roughly 31% observed a single time. Source material: axillary lymph node tissue. These TCRs come from a female donor with breast cancer. Some clones in this sample may be carry-over from other donors' samples.

This clonotype was found many times. This rearrangement joins TRBV10-3 to TRBJ1-6; D remains unclear. The CDR3 sequence is 16 residues long. Trimming stripped 0 bases from V and 9 bases from J, with 15 bases between. Germline V gene lookup returns CDR1 ENHRY and CDR2 SYGVKD. The CDR3: CAISESGGSGGSPLHF. In nucleotides, the CDR3 is TGTGCCATCAGTGAGTCCGGAGGGTCTGGAGGTTCACCCCTCCACTTT.

This clonotype was picked up many times. The rearrangement joins TRBV18 to TRBJ2-2; tentative D call: TRBD2 (6 bases). Trimming pared 0 bases from V and 1 base from J, leaving 9 bases between. From germline, CDR1 is KGHSH and CDR2 LQKENI. The CDR3 runs to 16 residues. The CDR3 protein is CASSPPAGRNTGELFF. The CDR3, as DNA: TGTGCCAGCTCACCACCGGCGGGACGGAACACCGGGGAGCTGTTTTTT.

As to this clonotype: Here the CDR3 omits its conserved ending phenylalanine or tryptophan, so a read error is the likely source. The DNA is left out, because the CDR3 cannot be placed on it with certainty; the CDR3 is given as TCRdb lists it. The rearrangement joins TRBV7-6 to TRBJ2-6; the table's D call, TRBD2, has no DNA check behind it. Germline values: CDR1 SGHVS, CDR2 FNYEAQ. 8 amino acids form the CDR3, both terminal residues included. CDR3 sequence reads: CASSSKTS.

As to this clonotype: At one of its ends the junction is not consistent with the germline gene, which may arise from a read error. The chain employs TRBV6-5 and TRBJ1-3, with unresolved D. This CDR3 comprises 12 residues. Germline CDR1 reads MNHEY; CDR2 reads SVGAGI. The CDR3 bases are TGTGCCAGCAGGGGCATCGGAAGCACCATATATTTT. Translating it yields CASRGIGSTIYF.

Worth noting for this clonotype: This clone may be a read error of a much larger clone one base away. The chain employs TRBV7-3 and TRBJ2-3, with 8 bases aligning to TRBD2. From germline, CDR1 is SGHTA and CDR2 FQGTGA. The junction had 6 bases not matched to a gene; V was cut back by 3 bases and J by 1 base. The length of the CDR3 is 16 residues. The CDR3 loop reads CASSFLSGIGTDTQYF. The CDR3 DNA sequence: TGTGCCAGCAGCTTCCTTAGCGGGATAGGCACAGATACGCAGTATTTT. Together with reference TRBV7-3 and TRBJ2-3, the CDR3 gives the full variable domain: GAGVSQTPSNKVTEKGKYVELRCDPISGHTALYWYRQSLGQGPEFLIYFQGTGAADDSGLPNDRFFAVRPEGSVSTLKIQRTERGDSAVYLCASSFLSGIGTDTQYFGPGTRLTVL.

This clonotype was seen at least ten times. The chain employs TRBV7-9 and TRBJ2-7, with D uncertain. With 4 bases removed from V and 3 bases from J, the gap between germline ends came to 7 bases. This CDR3 has 12 residues. Germline V CDR1 and CDR2: SEHNR, FQNEAQ (reference sequence). The CDR3 nucleotides read TGTGCCAGCAGCTCCAACAGCTACGAGCAGTACTTC. Protein sequence: CASSSNSYEQYF.

This clonotype was counted many times. The chain has TRBV2 and TRBJ1-1; 7 bases match TRBD1. CDR1 and CDR2 (germline): SNHLY, FYNNEI. The V gene end was trimmed by 5 bases and the J gene end by 0 bases; junction bases not matched to a gene: 6. The CDR3 is 15 residues long. This CDR3 is CASSRDSPMNTEAFF. The CDR3 DNA is TGTGCCAGCAGTCGGGACAGCCCCATGAACACTGAAGCTTTCTTT.

The V and J genes are TRBV2 and TRBJ2-5; 7 nucleotides align to TRBD2. There are 15 residues in the CDR3. Germline CDR1 SNHLY, CDR2 FYNNEI. V shed 6 bases and J 5 bases; nucleotides not matched to a gene: 12. The CDR3 here is CASRGPAGVAETQYF. The CDR3 coding sequence is TGTGCCAGCAGAGGCCCGGCGGGGGTGGCTGAGACCCAGTACTTC.

The chain combines TRBV10-3 with TRBJ1-6; D is uncertain. The CDR3 covers 18 residues. Germline V CDR1 and CDR2: ENHRY, SYGVKD. Trimming cost V 6 bases and J 9 bases, with 27 bases left between them. As DNA, the CDR3 is TGTGCCATCAGAGAAGTGGTCGGAGGACCCCTCGGGAGTTCACCCCTCCACTTT. Residues: CAIREVVGGPLGSSPLHF.

Ten or more counts support this clonotype. This chain uses TRBV6-2 or TRBV6-3 with TRBJ2-2; a possible D gene is TRBD1 (6 bases). Germline CDR1 and CDR2: MNHEY and SVGEGT. The CDR3 is 15 residues long. V was cut by 2 bases and J by 5 bases, with 12 bases left in between. The CDR3 loop is CASSYRTATTGELFF. CDR3 DNA: TGTGCCAGCAGTTACCGGACAGCTACTACCGGGGAGCTGTTTTTT.

This clonotype showed up many times. The chain carries TRBV6-2 or TRBV6-3 and TRBJ1-2, with D perhaps matching TRBD1 (6 bases). This CDR3 is 16 amino acids long. The V gene lost 2 bases and the J gene lost 1 base, with 14 bases spanning the gap. Per the germline V gene, CDR1 is MNHEY and CDR2 is SVGEGT. CDR3 sequence (DNA): TGTGCCAGCAGTTACGTCCCCTTGGGACATAACTATGGCTACACCTTC. Translation gives CASSYVPLGHNYGYTF.

This clonotype has at least ten counts. The chain is built from TRBV18 and TRBJ1-2; D is ambiguous. The CDR3 is 14 amino acids. CDR1 KGHSH and CDR2 LQKENI come from the germline V gene. Trimming took off 0 bases at V and 2 bases at J, with 7 bases between the two ends. This chain's CDR3 is CASSPPGRNYGYTF. For the CDR3, the DNA is TGTGCCAGCTCACCACCAGGAAGGAACTATGGCTACACCTTC.

DNA for the CDR3: TGTGCCAGCAGTGCTAGAGATAGCGGGAGGTACGCAGATACGCAGTATTTT. It yields the protein CASSARDSGRYADTQYF. This chain connects TRBV7-9 to TRBJ2-3, with 10 bases identical to TRBD2. J gave up 4 bases and V 6 bases, and 13 bases lay outside the gene matches. CDR1 is SEHNR, CDR2 FQNEAQ, per germline (reference sequence). The CDR3 consists of 17 residues. Complete variable domain (other parts from reference TRBV7-9 and TRBJ2-3): DTGVSQNPRHKITKRGQNVTFRCDPISEHNRLYWYRQTLGQGPEFLTYFQNEAQLEKSRLLSDRFSAERPKGSFSTLEIQRTEQGDSAMYLCASSARDSGRYADTQYFGPGTRLTVL.

This clonotype has at least ten counts. V is TRBV20-1 and J is TRBJ1-4, with 7 bases lining up with TRBD1. Germline-derived CDR1 and CDR2 are DFQATT and SNEGSKA (reference sequence). This CDR3 contains 13 residues. J lost 7 bases, V lost 4 bases, and 6 bases had no gene match. The CDR3 here is CSATGTAPEKLFF. In DNA, the CDR3 is TGCAGTGCTACCGGGACAGCCCCTGAAAAACTGTTTTTT.

As concerns this clonotype: A much more abundant neighbour one base away suggests this may be a read error. The gene calls are TRBV7-9 and TRBJ2-1, with D hard to call. CDR1 is SEHNR and CDR2 is FQNEAQ in the germline V gene (reference sequence). Trimming stripped 6 bases from V and 12 bases from J, with 15 bases between. The CDR3 runs 12 residues. The chain's CDR3 is CASRGMGDGQFF. The DNA for the CDR3 is TGTGCCAGCAGGGGAATGGGCGATGGGCAGTTCTTC. Based on the CDR3 plus reference TRBV7-9 and TRBJ2-1, the full variable domain is DTGVSQNPRHKITKRGQNVTFRCDPISEHNRLYWYRQTLGQGPEFLTYFQNEAQLEKSRLLSDRFSAERPKGSFSTLEIQRTEQGDSAMYLCASRGMGDGQFFGPGTRLTVL.